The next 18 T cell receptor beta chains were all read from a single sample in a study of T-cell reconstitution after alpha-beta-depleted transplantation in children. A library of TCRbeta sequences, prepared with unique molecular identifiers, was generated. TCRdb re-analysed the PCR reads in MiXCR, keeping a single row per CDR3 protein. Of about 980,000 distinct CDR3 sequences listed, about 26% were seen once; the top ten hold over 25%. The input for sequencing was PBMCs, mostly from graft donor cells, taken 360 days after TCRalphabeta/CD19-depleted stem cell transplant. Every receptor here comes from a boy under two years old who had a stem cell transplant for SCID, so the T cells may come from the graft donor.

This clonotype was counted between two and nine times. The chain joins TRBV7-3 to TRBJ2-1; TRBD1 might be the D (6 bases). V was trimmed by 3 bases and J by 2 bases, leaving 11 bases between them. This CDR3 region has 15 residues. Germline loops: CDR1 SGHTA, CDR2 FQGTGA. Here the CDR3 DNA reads TGTGCCAGCAGCTTTGGGGGCTCCACCTACAATGAGCAGTTCTTC. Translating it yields CASSFGGSTYNEQFF.

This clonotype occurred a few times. CDR3 DNA sequence: TGCAGTGCTAGACGAGCGACTTTTGGGGGGTCTCTTCAAGAGACCCAGTACTTC. It is translated as CSARRATFGGSLQETQYF. V is TRBV20-1 and J is TRBJ2-5; possible D gene TRBD2, 6 bases. This CDR3 has 18 residues. Germline CDR1 reads DFQATT; CDR2 reads SNEGSKA (reference sequence). Trimming removed 2 bases at V and 2 bases at J, with 24 bases between.

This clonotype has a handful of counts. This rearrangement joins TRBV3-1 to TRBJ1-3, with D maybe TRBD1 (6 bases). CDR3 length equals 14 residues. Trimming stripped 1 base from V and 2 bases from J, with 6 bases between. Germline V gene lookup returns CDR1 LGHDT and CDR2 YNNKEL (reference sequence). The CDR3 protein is CASSQAGAGNTIYF. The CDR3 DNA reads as TGTGCCAGCAGCCAAGCAGGGGCTGGAAACACCATATATTTT.

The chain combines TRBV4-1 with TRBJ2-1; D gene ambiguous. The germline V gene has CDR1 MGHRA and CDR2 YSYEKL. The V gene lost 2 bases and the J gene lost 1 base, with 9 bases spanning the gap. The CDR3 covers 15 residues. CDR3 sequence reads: CASSQIVLSYNEQFF. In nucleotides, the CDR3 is TGCGCCAGCAGCCAAATAGTTCTATCCTACAATGAGCAGTTCTTC.

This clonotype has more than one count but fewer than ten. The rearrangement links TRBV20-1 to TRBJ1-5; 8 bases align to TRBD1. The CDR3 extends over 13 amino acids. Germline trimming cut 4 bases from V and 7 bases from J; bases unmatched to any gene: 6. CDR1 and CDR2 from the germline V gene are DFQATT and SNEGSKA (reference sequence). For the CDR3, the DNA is TGCAGTGCTATCACAGGGGGTAAGCAGCCCCAGCATTTT. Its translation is CSAITGGKQPQHF.

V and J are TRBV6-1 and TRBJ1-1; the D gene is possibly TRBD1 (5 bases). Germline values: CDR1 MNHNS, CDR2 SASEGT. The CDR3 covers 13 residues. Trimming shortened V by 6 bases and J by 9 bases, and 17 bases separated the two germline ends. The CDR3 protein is CASRLFTGFKAFF. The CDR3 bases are TGTGCCAGCAGGCTTTTTACAGGCTTCAAAGCTTTCTTT.

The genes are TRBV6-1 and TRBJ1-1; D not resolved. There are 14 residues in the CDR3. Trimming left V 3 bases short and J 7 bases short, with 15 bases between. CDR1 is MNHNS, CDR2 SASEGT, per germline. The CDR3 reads CASSDPGWVVEAFF. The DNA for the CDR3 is TGTGCCAGCAGTGACCCGGGGTGGGTAGTTGAAGCTTTCTTT.

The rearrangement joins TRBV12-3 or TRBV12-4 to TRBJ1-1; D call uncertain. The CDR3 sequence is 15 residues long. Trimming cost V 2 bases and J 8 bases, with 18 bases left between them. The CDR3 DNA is TGTGCCAGCAGTTTAAAATGGGGAGACCTAAGCGAAGCTTTCTTT. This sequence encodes CASSLKWGDLSEAFF.

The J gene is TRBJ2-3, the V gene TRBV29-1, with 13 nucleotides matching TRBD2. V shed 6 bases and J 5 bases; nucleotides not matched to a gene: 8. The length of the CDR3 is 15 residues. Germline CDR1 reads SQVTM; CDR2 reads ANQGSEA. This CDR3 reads CSVVTSGGAGDTQYF. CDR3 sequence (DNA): TGCAGCGTGGTCACTAGCGGGGGGGCTGGAGATACGCAGTATTTT.

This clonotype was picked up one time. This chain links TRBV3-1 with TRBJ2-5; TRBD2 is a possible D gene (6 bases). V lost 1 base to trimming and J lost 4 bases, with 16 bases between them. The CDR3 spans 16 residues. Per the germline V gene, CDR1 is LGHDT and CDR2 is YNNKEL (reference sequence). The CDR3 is CASSQGRGWRRETQYF. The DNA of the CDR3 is TGTGCCAGCAGCCAAGGGAGGGGTTGGAGAAGAGAGACCCAGTACTTC.

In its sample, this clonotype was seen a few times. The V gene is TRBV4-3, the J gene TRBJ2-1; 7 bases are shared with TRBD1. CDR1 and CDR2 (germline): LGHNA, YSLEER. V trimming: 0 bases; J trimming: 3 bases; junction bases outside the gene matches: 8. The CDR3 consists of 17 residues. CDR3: CASSQELPGQRYNEQFF. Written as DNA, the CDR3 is TGCGCCAGCAGCCAAGAACTACCGGGACAGCGCTACAATGAGCAGTTCTTC.

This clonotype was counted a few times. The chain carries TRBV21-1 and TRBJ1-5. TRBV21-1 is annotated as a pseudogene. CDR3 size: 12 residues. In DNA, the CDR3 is TGTGCCTCCCACCCTTTCAATCAGCCCCAGCATTTT. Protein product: CASHPFNQPQHF.

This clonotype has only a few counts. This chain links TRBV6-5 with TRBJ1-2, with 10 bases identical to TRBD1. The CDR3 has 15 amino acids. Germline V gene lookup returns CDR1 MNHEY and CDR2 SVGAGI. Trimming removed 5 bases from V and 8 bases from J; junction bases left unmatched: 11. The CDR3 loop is CASSTPGQGRKGYTF. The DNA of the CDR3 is TGTGCCAGCAGTACTCCGGGACAGGGGCGGAAAGGCTACACCTTC.

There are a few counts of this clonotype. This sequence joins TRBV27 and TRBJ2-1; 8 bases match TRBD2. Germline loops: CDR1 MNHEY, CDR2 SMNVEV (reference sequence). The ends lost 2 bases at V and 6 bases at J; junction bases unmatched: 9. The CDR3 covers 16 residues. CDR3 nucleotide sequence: TGTGCCAGCAGTTTAGGGGCGGGGGGCACCCTCAATGAGCAGTTCTTC. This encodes CASSLGAGGTLNEQFF.

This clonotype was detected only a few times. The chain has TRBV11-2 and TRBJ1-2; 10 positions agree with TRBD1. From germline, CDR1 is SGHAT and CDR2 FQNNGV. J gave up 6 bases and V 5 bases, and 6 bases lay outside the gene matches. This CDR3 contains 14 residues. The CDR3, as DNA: TGTGCCAGCAGCGCTACCGGGACAGGGGATGGCTACACCTTC. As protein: CASSATGTGDGYTF.

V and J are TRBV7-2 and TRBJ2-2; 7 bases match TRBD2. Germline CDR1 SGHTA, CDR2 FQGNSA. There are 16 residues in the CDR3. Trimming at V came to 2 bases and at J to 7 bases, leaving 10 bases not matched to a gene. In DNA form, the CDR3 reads TGTGCCAGCAGCTTATATGGGACGTGGGGGGGCGGGGAGCTGTTTTTT. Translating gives CASSLYGTWGGGELFF. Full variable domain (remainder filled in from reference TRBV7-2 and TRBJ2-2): GAGVSQSPSNKVTEKGKDVELRCDPISGHTALYWYRQSLGQGLEFLIYFQGNSAPDKSGLPSDRFSAERTGGSVSTLTIQRTQQEDSAVYLCASSLYGTWGGGELFFGEGSRLTVL.

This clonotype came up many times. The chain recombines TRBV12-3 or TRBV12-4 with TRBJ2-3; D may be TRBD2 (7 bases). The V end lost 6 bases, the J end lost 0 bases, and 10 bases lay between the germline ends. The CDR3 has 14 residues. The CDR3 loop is CASRAGASTDTQYF. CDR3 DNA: TGTGCCAGCAGGGCGGGGGCAAGCACAGATACGCAGTATTTT.

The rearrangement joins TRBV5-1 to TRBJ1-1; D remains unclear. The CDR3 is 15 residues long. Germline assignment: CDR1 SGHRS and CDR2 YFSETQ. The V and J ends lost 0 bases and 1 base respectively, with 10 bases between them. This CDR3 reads CASSLAKDANTEAFF. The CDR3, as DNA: TGCGCCAGCAGCTTGGCCAAGGACGCGAACACTGAAGCTTTCTTT.